Following are 32 T cell receptor beta chains from one sample sequenced in a study of tumor-infiltrating lymphocytes in primary liver carcinoma. In addition to blood RNA drawn from unsorted whole blood, germline DNA was extracted. Starting from roughly 0.5 ug of total RNA, TCR beta cDNA was produced with a primer in the constant region. Sequencing libraries for TCR beta derived from three nested multiplex PCR rounds that used slightly modified ARM-PCR. Use of TRBV1-TRBV30 forward primers with a C-beta reverse primer characterized the first two PCR rounds, which lasted about 10 cycles each. TCRdb fed the multiplex PCR reads into MiXCR, producing one record per CDR3 protein. The sample has fewer than 350,000 distinct CDR3 sequences; 60% to 80% are singletons. The sample was peripheral blood. Every receptor here comes from a man in his forties with primary liver carcinoma and hepatitis B virus infection.

Of note for this clonotype: One base away lies a much larger clone, so this may be a sequencing read error. The chain links TRBV10-3 to TRBJ2-2; a possible D gene is TRBD2 (6 bases). CDR3 length: 16 residues. Germline V gene lookup returns CDR1 ENHRY and CDR2 SYGVKD. CDR3 protein: CAISESRGEDTRELFF. CDR3 coding DNA: TGTGCCATCAGTGAGTCGAGAGGGGAGGACACCAGGGAGCTGTTTTTT.

The chain uses TRBV28 and TRBJ1-2; 9 bases map to TRBD1. The J segment lost 3 bases and the V segment lost 8 bases, leaving 1 base of the junction unmatched. The CDR3 runs to 12 residues. Per germline, CDR1 MDHEN and CDR2 SYDVKM. In DNA form, the CDR3 reads TGTGCCAGCGGGACAGGGTACTATGGCTACACCTTC. This sequence encodes CASGTGYYGYTF.

A remark on this clonotype: At one end the junction does not follow the germline gene, possibly because of a read error. The chain recombines TRBV28 with TRBJ2-1; tentatively, D is TRBD2 (7 bases). Germline V gene sequence: CDR1 MDHEN, CDR2 SYDVKM. This CDR3 contains 15 residues. This chain's CDR3 is CASSLVGGLGNEQFF. The CDR3 DNA follows: TGTGCTAGCAGTTTGGTGGGGGGGCTTGGAAATGAGCAGTTCTTC.

This clonotype was seen more than once but under ten times. The rearrangement uses TRBV28 and TRBJ2-7; 11 nucleotides align to TRBD1. Trimming at V came to 6 bases and at J to 2 bases, leaving 9 bases not matched to a gene. The length of the CDR3 is 16 residues. Germline V gene lookup returns CDR1 MDHEN and CDR2 SYDVKM. The CDR3 is CASSSPPGQGAYEQYF. The CDR3 DNA reads as TGTGCCAGCAGCAGTCCCCCGGGACAGGGGGCCTACGAGCAGTACTTC.

As for this clonotype: A single base separates this from a much larger clone, so it may be a read error. The chain uses TRBV29-1 and TRBJ2-6; no clear D. The germline gives CDR1 SQVTM, CDR2 ANQGSEA. The CDR3 runs 12 residues. CDR3 nucleotide sequence: TGCAGGGTCCCAAACGGGGCCAACGTCCTGACTTTC. This sequence encodes CRVPNGANVLTF.

CDR3 in amino acids: CASSFNQGVSSETQYF. The CDR3 bases are TGCGCCAGCAGCTTTAATCAGGGGGTGTCGTCGGAGACCCAGTACTTC. The chain employs TRBV5-1 and TRBJ2-5, with TRBD1 matching over 7 bases. Trimming took 2 bases from V and 5 from J; bases not matched to a gene: 12. This CDR3 is 16 amino acids long. Germline V gene lookup returns CDR1 SGHRS and CDR2 YFSETQ.

Turning to this clonotype: This CDR3 is missing its conserved last phenylalanine or tryptophan, likely due to a read error. No DNA is shown, since the ends of the CDR3 on it are uncertain; the CDR3 is the one TCRdb lists. The CDR3: CASSPRLGQNTGELFL. V and J are TRBV6-5 and TRBJ2-2. The CDR3 is 16 residues long, counting both termini. Germline V CDR1 and CDR2: MNHEY, SVGAGI.

This chain uses TRBV28 with TRBJ1-2; D is uncertain. Germline-derived CDR1 and CDR2 are MDHEN and SYDVKM. There are 13 residues in the CDR3. Trimming took 5 bases from V and 7 from J, leaving 14 bases between them. CDR3 in DNA: TGTGCCAGCAGTATACCGGGTCATTGTGGCTACACCTTC. Translating gives CASSIPGHCGYTF.

This clonotype has a handful of counts. This may be a read error: a much more frequent sequence differs by one nucleotide. The chain links TRBV29-1 to TRBJ2-5; a possible D gene is TRBD1 (6 bases). The CDR3 is 12 residues long. Trimming took 7 bases from V and 4 from J, leaving 13 bases between them. Looked up from germline, CDR1 is SQVTM and CDR2 is ANQGSEA. The CDR3 is CSDNQGRETQYF. The CDR3 DNA reads TGCAGCGATAATCAGGGGAGAGAGACCCAGTACTTC.

This clonotype was counted ten times or more. The gene calls are TRBV5-1 and TRBJ2-3, with 8 bases matching TRBD1. There are 15 residues in the CDR3. After removal of 4 bases from V and 5 bases from J, the junction contained 9 bases not matched to a gene. Germline assignment: CDR1 SGHRS and CDR2 YFSETQ. This CDR3 reads CASSITGGSEDTQYF. Here the CDR3 DNA reads TGCGCCAGCAGCATTACAGGGGGTTCCGAAGATACGCAGTATTTT.

Points on this clonotype: A read error may explain this, as a much larger clone is one base away. V usage is TRBV4-1 and J usage is TRBJ2-7; 7 bases align to TRBD1. Per germline, CDR1 MGHRA and CDR2 YSYEKL. The CDR3 is made up of 17 amino acids. CDR3 DNA sequence: TGCACCAGCAGCCAAGAAGGGGGCGAGAGGGGAGTCTACGAGCAGTACTTC. It is translated as CTSSQEGGERGVYEQYF.

This clonotype was counted a few times. This chain links TRBV10-2 with TRBJ1-3; D is perhaps TRBD1 (6 bases). Deletions cut 6 bases from V and 0 bases from J, with 12 bases between. The length of the CDR3 is 15 residues. Germline-derived CDR1 and CDR2 are WSHSY and SAAADI. CDR3 sequence reads: CASRGGGGSGNTIYF. The DNA for the CDR3 is TGCGCCAGCAGGGGCGGAGGGGGCTCTGGAAACACCATATATTTT.

This clonotype was observed a few times. A much larger clone sits a single nucleotide away, making a read error possible. This chain links TRBV29-1 with TRBJ2-5, with a tentative D call TRBD2 (6 bases). There are 13 residues in the CDR3. Germline V CDR1 and CDR2: SQVTM, ANQGSEA. DNA for the CDR3: TGCAGCGTTGATGGGGGGAGCCAAGAGACCCACTACTTC. This encodes CSVDGGSQETHYF. The full variable domain, with the rest looked up from reference TRBV29-1 and TRBJ2-5, is SAVISQKPSRDICQRGTSLTIQCQVDSQVTMMFWYRQQPGQSLTLIATANQGSEATYESGFVIDKFPISRPNLTFSTLTVSNMSPEDSSIYLCSVDGGSQETHYFGPGTRLLVL.

A word on this clonotype: Germline is not matched at one junction end, which may reflect a read error. V usage is TRBV12-3 or TRBV12-4 and J usage is TRBJ2-1, with 7 bases identical to TRBD1. The CDR3 consists of 15 residues. The CDR3: CASSLDGTEGNEHFF. The DNA of the CDR3 is TGTGCCAGCAGTTTAGATGGGACAGAAGGCAATGAGCATTTCTTC.

With regard to this clonotype: One base away lies a much larger clone, so this may be a sequencing read error. The chain employs TRBV6-6 and TRBJ1-5; D perhaps matches TRBD1 (6 bases). The germline CDR1 and CDR2 sequences are MNHNY and SVGAGI (reference sequence). This CDR3 is built from 14 residues. CDR3 amino acids: CASSYGGPDQPHHF. The CDR3 nucleotides read TGTGCCAGCAGTTACGGGGGCCCTGATCAGCCCCACCATTTT.

Of note for this clonotype: A read error may account for a junction end that differs from germline. The CDR3 nucleotides are TGTTCCAGCAGTGTTGGCGGGAGTTCGGATACGCAGTATTTT. It specifies CSSSVGGSSDTQYF. This sequence joins TRBV6-1 and TRBJ2-3; 7 bases agree with TRBD2. The germline gives CDR1 MNHNS, CDR2 SASEGT. The CDR3 is made up of 14 amino acids.

On this clonotype itself: The junction differs from germline at one of its ends, possibly a read error. This sequence joins TRBV11-1 and TRBJ2-1; no firm D call. This CDR3 contains 13 residues. CDR1 SGHAT and CDR2 FQDESV come from the germline V gene (reference sequence). CDR3 protein: CAGSSYLEPDTFF. Here the CDR3 DNA reads TGTGCCGGCAGCAGTTACCTGGAACCAGACACGTTCTTC.

With regard to this clonotype: At one of its ends the junction is not consistent with the germline gene, which may arise from a read error. V is TRBV11-2 and J is TRBJ2-7, with 12 nucleotides matching TRBD2. This CDR3 is 14 amino acids long. Germline V gene data show CDR1 as SGHAT and CDR2 as FQNNGV. CDR3 residues: CASGLLAGGGEQYF. CDR3 coding DNA: TGTGCCAGCGGCTTACTAGCGGGAGGTGGCGAGCAGTACTTC.

The chain couples TRBV18 to TRBJ1-4; D perhaps matches TRBD1 (5 bases). Germline CDR1 and CDR2: KGHSH and LQKENI. The CDR3 runs to 13 residues. Trimming stripped 5 bases from V and 6 bases from J, with 10 bases between. The CDR3 here is CASSGAADEKLFF. The CDR3 DNA follows: TGTGCCAGCTCAGGGGCTGCGGATGAAAAACTGTTTTTT.

This clonotype has a count of ten or more. The genes are TRBV11-2 and TRBJ2-1, with 8 nucleotides matching TRBD2. Losses at the gene ends were 1 base for V and 8 bases for J; bases not matched to a gene: 10. The CDR3 totals 16 residues. Germline-derived CDR1 and CDR2 are SGHAT and FQNNGV. CDR3 sequence (DNA): TGTGCCAGCAGCTTAGTCGGGGCGGGAGGCGTACATGAGCAGTTCTTC. It codes for CASSLVGAGGVHEQFF.

This clonotype was detected ten times or more. The chain employs TRBV4-3 and TRBJ2-3; possibly TRBD1 or TRBD2 for D (5 bases each). Trimming took off 0 bases at V and 0 bases at J, with 16 bases between the two ends. The germline V gene has CDR1 LGHNA and CDR2 YSLEER. The CDR3 sequence is 18 residues long. CDR3 in amino acids: CASSQDRSGRQSTDTQYF. CDR3 DNA: TGCGCCAGCAGCCAAGATCGATCGGGACGGCAAAGCACAGATACGCAGTATTTT.

V is TRBV2 and J is TRBJ2-7; TRBD2 matches at 8 bases. The CDR3 runs 15 residues. The germline CDR1 and CDR2 sequences are SNHLY and FYNNEI. Trimming removed 3 bases from V and 3 bases from J; junction bases left unmatched: 7. CDR3 nucleotides: TGTGCCAGCAGTGATCTAGCGGGCAACAACTACGAGCAGTACTTC. Translated: CASSDLAGNNYEQYF.

The chain joins TRBV7-9 to TRBJ2-7; 12 nucleotides align to TRBD2. CDR1 and CDR2 (germline): SEHNR, FQNEAQ (reference sequence). CDR3 length: 18 residues. After removal of 1 base from V and 6 bases from J, the junction contained 13 bases not matched to a gene. The CDR3, as DNA: TGTGCCAGCAGCTTAGGACTAGCGGGAGCAGAGGTATCCCTCGAGCAGTACTTC. It yields the protein CASSLGLAGAEVSLEQYF.

As regards this clonotype: This clone may be a read error of a much larger clone one base away. The chain recombines TRBV12-3 or TRBV12-4 with TRBJ2-3; D possibly corresponds to TRBD2 (5 bases). CDR3 length equals 12 residues. CDR3 amino acids: CAKTASTDTHYF. CDR3 bases: TGTGCCAAAACGGCTAGCACAGATACGCACTATTTT.

As to this clonotype: With a much larger clone just one base away, this may be a read error. The V call is TRBV12-3 or TRBV12-4, the J call TRBJ1-4, with 9 bases lining up with TRBD1. The length of the CDR3 is 12 residues. Here the CDR3 DNA reads TGTGCCAACAGTATGGGACAGGGAAAACTGTTTTTT. This encodes CANSMGQGKLFF.

Notes on this clonotype: A much larger clone sits a single nucleotide away, making a read error possible. The genes are TRBV10-3 and TRBJ2-3; a weak D match, TRBD2 (6 bases). Trimming shortened V by 6 bases and J by 4 bases, and 11 bases separated the two germline ends. Germline CDR1 ENHRY, CDR2 SYGVKD. The CDR3 spans 13 residues. The CDR3: CAIRGTYADTQYF. The CDR3 DNA reads TGTGCCATCAGAGGGACTTACGCAGATACGCAGTATTTT.

On this clonotype itself: This may be a read error: a much more frequent sequence differs by one nucleotide. The chain links TRBV14 to TRBJ2-2; unclear D gene. Germline CDR1 is SGHDN and CDR2 is FVKESK. V was clipped by 1 base and J by 5 bases, with 8 bases between them. This CDR3 spans 14 amino acids. Here the CDR3 DNA reads TGTGCCAGCAGCCAAGTCATTGGGACCGGGGAGCTGTTTTTT. Amino acids: CASSQVIGTGELFF.

Notes on this clonotype: One end of the junction is discordant with germline, which a read error may explain. The gene calls are TRBV29-1 and TRBJ2-5; TRBD2 matches at 7 bases. CDR3 length equals 13 residues. Germline assignment: CDR1 SQVTM and CDR2 ANQGSEA. The CDR3 loop is CNVVSGGQETRYF. The DNA of the CDR3 is TGCAACGTTGTTTCGGGAGGTCAAGAGACCCGGTACTTC. The full variable domain, rest sourced from reference TRBV29-1 and TRBJ2-5, is SAVISQKPSRDICQRGTSLTIQCQVDSQVTMMFWYRQQPGQSLTLIATANQGSEATYESGFVIDKFPISRPNLTFSTLTVSNMSPEDSSIYLCNVVSGGQETRYFGPGTRLLVL.

The rearrangement links TRBV11-3 to TRBJ2-1; D is perhaps TRBD2 (6 bases). The germline V and J ends were trimmed by 5 bases and 12 bases, with 17 bases remaining between them. Germline V gene data show CDR1 as SGHNT and CDR2 as YENEEA. The length of the CDR3 is 13 residues. The CDR3 loop reads CASSKTRLDGQFF. In DNA form, the CDR3 reads TGTGCCAGCAGCAAGACTAGGCTCGATGGGCAGTTCTTC. The variable domain in full, completed from reference TRBV11-3 and TRBJ2-1, reads EAGVVQSPRYKIIEKKQPVAFWCNPISGHNTLYWYLQNLGQGPELLIRYENEEAVDDSQLPKDRFSAERLKGVDSTLKIQPAELGDSAVYLCASSKTRLDGQFFGPGTRLTVL.

J is TRBJ2-7 and V is TRBV18; D perhaps matches TRBD1 (5 bases). The CDR3 runs 13 residues. The germline V gene encodes CDR1 KGHSH and CDR2 LQKENI. The V gene lost 3 bases and the J gene lost 2 bases, with 8 bases spanning the gap. CDR3 in amino acids: CASSPDSTYEQYF. CDR3 nucleotide sequence: TGTGCCAGCTCACCCGACAGTACCTACGAGCAGTACTTC.

Of note for this clonotype: A junction end diverges from the germline sequence, so it may reflect a read error. CDR3 nucleotide sequence: TGTGTCAGCAGCCCGAAACCCAAAAACATTCAGTACTTC. It translates to CVSSPKPKNIQYF. The rearrangement links TRBV5-4 to TRBJ2-4; D call uncertain. Per the germline V gene, CDR1 is SGHNT and CDR2 is YYREEE (reference sequence). This CDR3 region has 13 residues.

About this clonotype itself: A clone one base away is much larger, so this may be a read error. The chain is built from TRBV4-3 and TRBJ2-6; no firm D call. In germline, CDR1 is LGHNA, CDR2 YSLEER. The CDR3 is made up of 14 amino acids. V lost 5 bases, J lost 4 bases, and 9 bases lay in between. DNA for the CDR3: TGCGCCAGCAGCATCGATCTCGGGGCCAACGTCCTGACTTTC. It specifies CASSIDLGANVLTF.